The source of this T cell receptor beta chain is a study of regulatory T cells in long-lasting Graves disease. According to the study, TCR beta libraries were built with iRepertoire HTBI primers and CDR3-region Arm-PCR. As handled by the study authors: From all samples, identification returned roughly 15 TRBJ and 60 to 80 TRBV segments. MiXCR, applied by TCRdb to the multiplex PCR reads, yields one record per CDR3 protein. The authors' filters were not applied to this entry. The sample comprises a few hundred thousand distinct CDR3 sequences, 23% of which are singletons, and about 26% rests with the top ten. This clonotype has a count of ten or more. The target antigen is unknown. Noted time point: persistent/refractory GD, antithyroid drugs over 5 years with positive TRAb. PBMCs provided the RNA from which the TCR library was made. Graves' disease diagnosis used American Thyroid Association guidelines. Into tubes containing EDTA, nine milliliters of peripheral blood were drawn.

In germline, CDR1 is DFQATT, CDR2 SNEGSKA (reference sequence). The CDR3 contains 11 residues. V was clipped by 5 bases and J by 4 bases, with 8 bases between them. Overall study findings and caveats: Only peripheral blood was studied, not thyroid tissue.

This receptor was identified in a female donor with Graves disease. The gene calls are TRBV20-1 and TRBJ1-2; no clear D. The sequencing here drew on peripheral blood mononuclear cells (PBMCs), taken when the disease was refractory, from a patient treated with antithyroid drugs. CDR3 coding DNA: TGCAGTGCTCCGGGCGTCTATGGCTACACCTTC. Translated: CSAPGVYGYTF.